This T cell receptor beta chain stems from a study of beta chain features in type 1 diabetes. General study findings and limits: Patients showed naive, central memory and Treg TCRB repertoires that appeared more similar than those of healthy donors. Moderate yet significant TCRB CDR3 shortening was seen in Type 1 diabetes patients in all four CD4+ subsets. Equally in patients and controls, shorter templates might have been favored by PCR.

CD4+ cells of the naive, central memory, regulatory and stem cell-like memory types were sorted via CD45RO/CCR7/CD25/CD127/CD95/CD27. The sequenced template was cDNA made from the entire isolated RNA. The table came from immunoSEQ multiplex PCR; TCRdb's copy has only in-frame clones and leaves some out. Among 400,000 to 450,000 clones, roughly 13% were seen once, and the ten largest hold around 0.039%. Looked up from germline, CDR1 is SGHAT and CDR2 is FQNNGV. This CDR3 has 14 amino acids. The V end lost 5 bases, the J end lost 2 bases, and 12 bases lay between the germline ends. As concerns this clone: Antigen: not known.

The chain is built from TRBV11-2 and TRBJ2-5; possible D gene TRBD2, 5 bases. The clonotype originates from a man younger than 45 in good health. Sequenced input: naive CD4+ T cells from blood. CDR3 coding DNA: TGTGCCAGCAGCACAGAGGGCTCGCAAGAGACCCAGTACTTC. It specifies CASSTEGSQETQYF.